A single T cell receptor (beta chain) is shown here with its context. Antigen: not known. This sample was taken from a study of T cell responses to AZD1222 COVID-19 vaccine. Germline CDR1 and CDR2: SGHNT and YYREEE (reference sequence). The CDR3 is 15 residues long. Trimming took 0 bases from V and 8 from J, leaving 15 bases between them. Study-wide results and caveats: The donor cohort was predominantly white British with a female majority, and clonal diversity may have been underestimated. Within unmutated variant regions lay the reported targets of nearly half of spike-specific TCRs.

Assay used: immunoSEQ multiplex PCR; TCRdb lists only in-frame clones, some missing. The sample holds some 120,000 clones, roughly nine tenths seen once. The sequence derives from an adult in good health. Sample: peripheral blood, taken on day 0 of AZD1222 vaccination. The chain employs TRBV5-4 and TRBJ2-1, with D tentatively TRBD1 or TRBD2 (6 bases each). The CDR3 is CASSLVWGADDEQFF. DNA for the CDR3: TGTGCCAGCAGCTTGGTATGGGGGGCTGACGATGAGCAGTTCTTC.